Each of the 17 T cell receptor beta chains below was sequenced from the same sample in a study of STAT3 mutations in large granular lymphocyte leukemia. Overall study results and limits: Every T-LGLL patient had at least one immunodominant TCRbeta clonotype.

Produced via immunoSEQ multiplex PCR; TCRdb's table is partial and in-frame only. The table records 35,000 to 50,000 clones, roughly three quarters of them present only once. These TCRs are of unknown antigen specificity. The sequenced sample was PBMCs. The receptor source for this set is a human donor with T large granular lymphocyte leukemia. Some clones in this sample may be carry-over from other donors' samples.

CDR3 sequence: CASSLVWAPLNYGYTF. Here the CDR3 DNA reads TGTGCCAGCAGCTTAGTATGGGCCCCTCTCAACTATGGCTACACCTTC. The chain carries TRBV7-2 and TRBJ1-2; D not certain. This CDR3 comprises 16 residues. The V end was cut by 1 base, the J end by 2 bases, with 14 bases between. The germline CDR1 and CDR2 sequences are SGHTA and FQGNSA.

The V call is TRBV27, the J call TRBJ2-1; D is perhaps TRBD1 or TRBD2 (5 bases each). Per germline, CDR1 MNHEY and CDR2 SMNVEV (reference sequence). V was trimmed by 2 bases and J by 7 bases, leaving 21 bases between them. The CDR3 is 17 amino acids. As DNA, the CDR3 is TGTGCCAGCAGTTTACGACAACATGGGACGAGGGAAAATGAGCAGTTCTTC. Translation gives CASSLRQHGTRENEQFF.

The genes are TRBV4-2 and TRBJ2-1; 9 nucleotides match TRBD2. The V and J ends lost 0 bases and 10 bases, in that order; junction bases with no gene match: 7. This CDR3 comprises 15 residues. The germline CDR1 and CDR2 sequences are LGHNA and YNFKEQ. The CDR3 coding sequence is TGTGCCAGCAGCCAAGATGCTAGCGGGGTCCTGGAGCAGTTCTTC. Translation: CASSQDASGVLEQFF.

The V and J genes are TRBV6-5 and TRBJ1-1; D is uncertain. Per germline, CDR1 MNHEY and CDR2 SVGAGI. V was pared by 0 bases and J by 1 base, with 6 bases between. The CDR3 runs 14 residues. CDR3 nucleotide sequence: TGTGCCAGCAGTTACTCGTTGGGGAACACTGAAGCTTTCTTT. Its translation: CASSYSLGNTEAFF.

About this clone: One end of the junction is discordant with germline, which a read error may explain. J is TRBJ2-2 and V is TRBV5-1, with D uncertain. The CDR3 extends over 14 amino acids. Germline V gene lookup returns CDR1 SGHRS and CDR2 YFSETQ. CDR3 amino acids: CASSPQDATRELFF. CDR3 coding DNA: TGCGCCAGCAGCCCTCAGGATGCCACCCGGGAGCTGTTTTTT.

The chain combines TRBV28 with TRBJ1-6; D unresolved. Germline CDR1 is MDHEN and CDR2 is SYDVKM. V gave up 5 bases and J gave up 7 bases, with 18 bases separating them. This CDR3 comprises 16 residues. The CDR3 nucleotides are TGTGCCAGCAGTCCCCCAGGTTGGAGAGGCAATTCACCCCTCCACTTT. Encoded protein: CASSPPGWRGNSPLHF.

The chain links TRBV11-2 to TRBJ1-3; D might be TRBD1 (5 bases). The V gene's germline CDR1 is SGHAT and CDR2 FQNNGV. Trimming took 5 bases from V and 8 from J, leaving 10 bases between them. The CDR3 sequence is 12 residues long. CDR3 in amino acids: CASSPQGDTIYF. The CDR3 DNA reads TGTGCCAGCAGCCCCCAGGGAGACACCATATATTTT. Together with reference TRBV11-2 and TRBJ1-3, the CDR3 gives the full variable domain: EAGVAQSPRYKIIEKRQSVAFWCNPISGHATLYWYQQILGQGPKLLIQFQNNGVVDDSQLPKDRFSAERLKGVDSTLKIQPAKLEDSAVYLCASSPQGDTIYFGEGSWLTVV.

V is TRBV9 and J is TRBJ2-2; D not certain. This CDR3 has 12 residues. Germline V gene sequence: CDR1 SGDLS, CDR2 YYNGEE. V shed 2 bases and J shed 6 bases, with 5 bases lying between them. The chain's CDR3 is CASSVGSGELFF. The CDR3 coding sequence is TGTGCCAGCAGCGTGGGGTCCGGGGAGCTGTTTTTT. Variable domain in full (rest from reference TRBV9 and TRBJ2-2): DSGVTQTPKHLITATGQRVTLRCSPRSGDLSVYWYQQSLDQGLQFLIQYYNGEERAKGNILERFSAQQFPDLHSELNLSSLELGDSALYFCASSVGSGELFFGEGSRLTVL.

The chain recombines TRBV29-1 with TRBJ1-2; unclear D gene. The germline V and J ends were trimmed by 7 bases and 7 bases, with 4 bases remaining between them. Germline V CDR1 and CDR2: SQVTM, ANQGSEA. This CDR3 is built from 8 residues. The CDR3 DNA sequence: TGCAGCGGCCGTGGCTACACCTTC. This encodes CSGRGYTF.

The chain couples TRBV29-1 to TRBJ1-4; D is ambiguous. The germline V and J ends were trimmed by 5 bases and 4 bases, with 11 bases remaining between them. CDR3 length: 13 residues. Germline-derived CDR1 and CDR2 are SQVTM and ANQGSEA. The CDR3 protein is CSVRREVNEKLFF. As DNA, the CDR3 is TGCAGCGTTAGACGCGAAGTTAATGAAAAACTGTTTTTT.

The chain is built from TRBV5-6 and TRBJ1-2; D gene ambiguous. Deletions cut 4 bases from V and 0 bases from J, with 4 bases between. The germline V gene has CDR1 SGHDT and CDR2 YYEEEE. The CDR3 totals 12 residues. In DNA, the CDR3 is TGTGCCAGCAGCCCTACTAACTATGGCTACACCTTC. Protein sequence: CASSPTNYGYTF. The full variable domain, completed using reference TRBV5-6 and TRBJ1-2, is DAGVTQSPTHLIKTRGQQVTLRCSPKSGHDTVSWYQQALGQGPQFIFQYYEEEERQRGNFPDRFSGHQFPNYSSELNVNALLLGDSALYLCASSPTNYGYTFGSGTRLTVV.

V usage is TRBV6-4 and J usage is TRBJ2-1; 13 positions agree with TRBD2. After removal of 3 bases from V and 3 bases from J, the junction contained 5 bases not matched to a gene. The CDR3 is 17 residues long. Germline assignment: CDR1 MRHNA and CDR2 SNTAGT. In DNA, the CDR3 is TGTGCCAGCAGTGAGACTAGCGGGGGGACTTACTACAATGAGCAGTTCTTC. It specifies CASSETSGGTYYNEQFF.

V usage is TRBV19 and J usage is TRBJ2-3, with no clear D. There are 10 residues in the CDR3. Trimming cost V 8 bases and J 7 bases, with 7 bases left between them. Germline CDR1 is LNHDA and CDR2 is SQIVND (reference sequence). This CDR3 reads CASGKYTQYF. CDR3 DNA: TGTGCCAGTGGCAAGTATACGCAGTATTTT.

V and J are TRBV5-6 and TRBJ1-1, with TRBD1 matching over 7 bases. Looked up from germline, CDR1 is SGHDT and CDR2 is YYEEEE. CDR3 size: 14 residues. J lost 0 bases, V lost 5 bases, and 4 bases had no gene match. CDR3 sequence: CASRWGQLNTEAFF. The CDR3 region has the DNA TGTGCCAGCAGATGGGGACAGCTGAACACTGAAGCTTTCTTT.

The chain uses TRBV7-8 and TRBJ2-7, with D perhaps matching TRBD1 (5 bases). Germline V gene data show CDR1 as SGHVS and CDR2 as FQNEAQ. The CDR3 consists of 16 residues. With 5 bases removed from V and 1 base from J, the gap between germline ends came to 18 bases. CDR3 loop: CASSLMSGRDSYEQYV. CDR3 nucleotides: TGTGCCAGCAGCCTCATGTCAGGCAGGGATTCCTACGAGCAGTACGTC.

The gene calls are TRBV15 and TRBJ2-5; D remains unclear. The V end was cut by 2 bases, the J end by 2 bases, with 3 bases between. The CDR3 has 12 amino acids. Germline assignment: CDR1 LNHNV and CDR2 YYDKDF (reference sequence). The CDR3 DNA sequence: TGTGCCACCAGCAGACCACAAGAGACCCAGTACTTC. It specifies CATSRPQETQYF.

J is TRBJ2-7 and V is TRBV11-2; no reliable D call. The CDR3 spans 13 residues. V lost 0 bases and J 6 bases, leaving 9 bases between the germline ends. Germline lookup yields CDR1 SGHAT and CDR2 FQNNGV. CDR3 sequence reads: CASSLDGPLEQYF. The DNA of the CDR3 is TGTGCCAGCAGCTTAGATGGCCCCCTCGAGCAGTACTTC.